One sample yielded the 17 T cell receptor beta chains listed below, sequenced in a study of T cells of healthy individuals. TCRdb reanalysed the 5' RACE reads using MiXCR and keeps one entry per CDR3 protein. Here the sample spans under 70,000 distinct CDR3 sequences, approximately 15% being singletons. Every receptor here comes from a human donor in good health.

This clonotype was recorded many times. The genes are TRBV7-7 and TRBJ2-5, with D unclear. V gave up 1 base and J gave up 2 bases, with 5 bases separating them. Germline V lookup: CDR1 SSHAT, CDR2 FNYEAQ (reference sequence). There are 13 residues in the CDR3. The CDR3 DNA follows: TGTGCCAGCAGCTTAGACAGACAAGAGACCCAGTACTTC. Its translation: CASSLDRQETQYF.

The chain carries TRBV10-3 and TRBJ1-6, with a weak D call TRBD1 (6 bases). Trimming cost V 6 bases and J 7 bases, with 7 bases left between them. This CDR3 spans 12 amino acids. Germline loops: CDR1 ENHRY, CDR2 SYGVKD. CDR3 in amino acids: CAISTGNSPLHF. The CDR3 coding sequence is TGTGCCATCAGCACAGGGAATTCACCCCTCCACTTT.

This clonotype was recorded a few times. This rearrangement joins TRBV27 to TRBJ2-7, with 9 bases that match TRBD1. The ends lost 2 bases at V and 5 bases at J; junction bases unmatched: 4. There are 14 residues in the CDR3. CDR1 is MNHEY and CDR2 is SMNVEV in the germline V gene (reference sequence). The CDR3 region is CASSLGTGLNEQYF. The CDR3 DNA reads as TGTGCCAGCAGTTTAGGGACAGGGCTCAACGAGCAGTACTTC.

With respect to this clonotype: One end of the junction does not line up with germline, which may come from a read error. The CDR3 is CASSDPDREAF. CDR3 sequence (DNA): TGTGCCAGCAGTGACCCGGACAGGGAGGCCTTC. V and J are TRBV6-2 or TRBV6-3 and TRBJ2-5, with 8 nucleotides matching TRBD1. Germline V gene sequence: CDR1 MNHEY, CDR2 SVGEGT. CDR3 length equals 11 residues.

This clonotype was detected only a few times. The chain uses TRBV19 and TRBJ2-1, with TRBD2 matching over 10 bases. V gave up 7 bases and J gave up 3 bases; unmatched junction bases: 15. The CDR3 is 18 amino acids. The V gene's germline CDR1 is LNHDA and CDR2 SQIVND (reference sequence). CDR3 amino acids: CASTPKGSGGAGYNEQFF. The CDR3 bases are TGTGCCAGTACCCCCAAAGGGAGCGGGGGGGCCGGCTACAATGAGCAGTTCTTC.

The chain has TRBV6-1 and TRBJ2-7, with TRBD1 matching over 9 bases. Germline CDR1 and CDR2: MNHNS and SASEGT. V lost 4 bases and J lost 3; bases outside the gene matches: 19. CDR3 size: 19 residues. CDR3 in DNA: TGTGCCAGCAGTGCGGACTTTATCGGACCGGGACAGGGAGTCTACGAGCAGTACTTC. Translated: CASSADFIGPGQGVYEQYF.

The CDR3 loop is CSVDIGSSYGYTF. CDR3 nucleotide sequence: TGCAGCGTTGATATCGGCAGCTCCTATGGCTACACCTTC. The J gene is TRBJ1-2, the V gene TRBV29-1, with D unclear. The germline V and J ends were trimmed by 3 bases and 4 bases, with 12 bases remaining between them. The CDR3 sequence is 13 residues long. Germline assignment: CDR1 SQVTM and CDR2 ANQGSEA.

This clonotype was found many times. This chain connects TRBV6-2 or TRBV6-3 to TRBJ2-1; TRBD2 matches 10 bases. CDR1 is MNHEY, CDR2 SVGEGT, per germline. With 6 bases clipped from V and 4 bases from J, the junction kept 9 bases outside the gene matches. The CDR3 runs to 16 residues. The CDR3: CASSPASGSLYNEQFF. CDR3 nucleotides: TGTGCCAGCAGCCCCGCTAGCGGGAGTCTGTACAATGAGCAGTTCTTC.

This clonotype was counted between two and nine times. The chain's CDR3 is CASSTGSNSPLHF. CDR3 in DNA: TGTGCCAGCAGCACCGGTTCGAATTCACCCCTCCACTTT. The V and J genes are TRBV7-2 and TRBJ1-6; D is ambiguous. CDR3 length equals 13 residues. The germline V gene encodes CDR1 SGHTA and CDR2 FQGNSA. Trimming cost V 5 bases and J 7 bases, with 9 bases left between them.

This chain connects TRBV5-1 to TRBJ2-5; D is unresolved. V was pared by 0 bases and J by 5 bases, with 8 bases between. The CDR3 is 13 residues long. Looked up from germline, CDR1 is SGHRS and CDR2 is YFSETQ. CDR3 bases: TGCGCCAGCAGCTTGGATGTGACGGAGACCCAGTACTTC. As protein: CASSLDVTETQYF.

This clonotype came up many times. J is TRBJ1-6 and V is TRBV7-2; the D gene is possibly TRBD1 (5 bases). This CDR3 region has 15 residues. Germline CDR1 and CDR2: SGHTA and FQGNSA. V dropped 5 bases and J dropped 14 bases, with 22 bases sitting between them. In DNA, the CDR3 is TGTGCCAGCAGCCCCGGACACGGGGAGGGATTGGCCCTCCACTTT. It translates to CASSPGHGEGLALHF.

The chain employs TRBV20-1 and TRBJ2-7, with D possibly matching TRBD1 (6 bases). Trimming stripped 0 bases from V and 5 bases from J, with 8 bases between. The CDR3 has 12 amino acids. Germline CDR1 reads DFQATT; CDR2 reads SNEGSKA (reference sequence). In DNA, the CDR3 is TGCAGTGCTAGAGAATCAGGGGACGAGCAGTACTTC. Protein: CSARESGDEQYF.

This clonotype was seen ten or more times. V usage is TRBV15 and J usage is TRBJ2-3; D is uncertain. Germline V gene data show CDR1 as LNHNV and CDR2 as YYDKDF (reference sequence). This CDR3 has 16 amino acids. V gave up 0 bases and J gave up 0 bases, with 10 bases separating them. CDR3: CATSRDYSTSTDTQYF. CDR3 in DNA: TGTGCCACCAGCAGAGATTATAGCACGAGCACAGATACGCAGTATTTT. The entire variable domain, with the rest obtained from reference TRBV15 and TRBJ2-3, is as follows: DAMVIQNPRYQVTQFGKPVTLSCSQTLNHNVMYWYQQKSSQAPKLLFHYYDKDFNNEADTPDNFQSRRPNTSFCFLDIRSPGLGDTAMYLCATSRDYSTSTDTQYFGPGTRLTVL.

The V and J genes are TRBV20-1 and TRBJ2-1; possibly TRBD1 for D (6 bases). V lost 3 bases, J lost 4 bases, and 16 bases lay in between. Looked up from germline, CDR1 is DFQATT and CDR2 is SNEGSKA (reference sequence). The CDR3 loop spans 15 amino acids. The CDR3 DNA sequence: TGCAGTGCTAGTGGGGACACCTTAGTGTACAATGAGCAGTTCTTC. Translated, it gives CSASGDTLVYNEQFF.

The chain recombines TRBV11-2 with TRBJ2-7, with 10 bases aligning to TRBD1. The CDR3 consists of 13 residues. The germline V gene has CDR1 SGHAT and CDR2 FQNNGV. The ends lost 4 bases at V and 7 bases at J; junction bases unmatched: 4. CDR3 sequence: CASSSRTGGEQYF. Written as DNA, the CDR3 is TGTGCCAGCAGCTCAAGGACAGGGGGAGAGCAGTACTTC.

This clonotype was detected only a few times. V usage is TRBV7-3 and J usage is TRBJ1-6; D remains ambiguous. Trimming removed 5 bases at V and 6 bases at J, with 8 bases between. Looked up from germline, CDR1 is SGHTA and CDR2 is FQGTGA. The CDR3 length is 13 residues. CDR3 residues: CASSPGINSPLHF. As DNA, the CDR3 is TGTGCCAGCAGCCCTGGGATTAATTCACCCCTCCACTTT.

Of note for this clonotype: With a much larger clone just one base away, this may be a read error. This chain joins TRBV20-1 and TRBJ1-2, with 7 bases identical to TRBD1. The germline CDR1 and CDR2 sequences are DFQATT and SNEGSKA (reference sequence). This CDR3 contains 13 residues. The CDR3 DNA reads as TGCAGTGCTACACAGGGGAATGGCTATGGCTACAACTTC. Amino acid sequence: CSATQGNGYGYNF.